This T cell receptor (beta chain) was captured by sequencing in a study of OX40 agonist ivuxolimab in advanced cancers. Overall study context: Ivuxolimab, an agonist antibody against OX40 (CD134), was given to patients.

This clone was recorded once. The target antigen is unknown. Between the trimmed V and J ends, which lost 0 bases and 0 bases, there was a span of 9 bases. Per germline, CDR1 MNHEY and CDR2 SVGAGI. This CDR3 comprises 15 residues. Profiled with immunoSEQ multiplex PCR; TCRdb holds only in-frame clones, not every one. The data hold around 65,000 clones, with roughly 90% observed a single time. Overall study findings and caveats: There were, on average, more expanded clones in CD8+ T cells than in CD4+.

The specimen comprised CD4+ or CD8+ T cells sorted from blood, sampled in a trial of the OX40 agonist ivuxolimab. The V gene is TRBV6-5, the J gene TRBJ2-7; no reliable D call. This receptor was taken from an adult with an advanced solid tumor such as melanoma, head and neck, liver or kidney cancer. The CDR3: CASSYSTGSSYEQYF. CDR3 sequence (DNA): TGTGCCAGCAGTTACTCGACTGGTTCCTCCTACGAGCAGTACTTC.